These 7 T cell receptor beta chains share one sample of origin, sequenced in a study of T cells after yellow fever vaccination. TCRdb redid the calling of the 5' RACE reads with MiXCR, one entry per CDR3 protein. There are nearly 70,000 distinct CDR3 sequences in the sample; approximately 6.1% occur only once, and roughly 35% lies in the top ten. The sequencing used CD8+ T cells sorted from PBMCs, collected roughly 47 days after the first yellow fever vaccination. Receptor source: a man younger than 35 who received the YFV17D yellow fever vaccine.

This rearrangement joins TRBV12-3 or TRBV12-4 to TRBJ1-2; 9 bases are shared with TRBD1. V trimming: 7 bases; J trimming: 3 bases; junction bases outside the gene matches: 15. The CDR3 is made up of 17 amino acids. CDR3 residues: CASTIIGQGIEDYGYTF. DNA for the CDR3: TGTGCCAGCACTATAATTGGACAGGGGATAGAGGACTATGGCTACACCTTC.

This clonotype occurred many times. The genes are TRBV7-9 and TRBJ2-7; no reliable D call. The germline CDR1 and CDR2 sequences are SEHNR and FQNEAQ (reference sequence). The CDR3 runs 16 residues. Trimming cost V 2 bases and J 0 bases, with 14 bases left between them. The chain's CDR3 is CASSLLVSTSSYEQYF. The CDR3 DNA is TGTGCCAGCAGCTTATTGGTCTCTACGAGCTCCTACGAGCAGTACTTC.

There are a few counts of this clonotype. V gene TRBV5-6 combines with J gene TRBJ2-5; no reliable D call. The CDR3 is made up of 13 amino acids. CDR1 SGHDT and CDR2 YYEEEE come from the germline V gene. The ends were cut back, 0 bases at V and 3 bases at J, with 6 bases in the middle. The CDR3 spells CASSLDTKETQYF. CDR3 nucleotide sequence: TGTGCCAGCAGCTTGGATACGAAAGAGACCCAGTACTTC.

The rearrangement joins TRBV10-3 to TRBJ1-2, with D perhaps matching TRBD1 (5 bases). CDR1 is ENHRY, CDR2 SYGVKD, per germline. CDR3 size: 14 residues. V gave up 6 bases and J gave up 6 bases, with 17 bases separating them. The CDR3 loop reads CAIRETGTPDGYTF. For the CDR3, the DNA is TGTGCCATCAGAGAAACCGGGACCCCGGATGGCTACACCTTC.

This clonotype occurred a few times. This chain joins TRBV7-9 and TRBJ1-1; 7 positions match TRBD1. Germline CDR1 is SEHNR and CDR2 is FQNEAQ (reference sequence). V trimming: 5 bases; J trimming: 3 bases; junction bases outside the gene matches: 9. The length of the CDR3 is 15 residues. CDR3 in DNA: TGTGCCAGCAGCCCCACAGGGGCAGGTGACACTGAAGCTTTCTTT. This sequence encodes CASSPTGAGDTEAFF.

This clonotype was recorded at least ten times. The gene calls are TRBV7-9 and TRBJ2-5; weak D call: TRBD1 (6 bases). Germline V gene data show CDR1 as SEHNR and CDR2 as FQNEAQ (reference sequence). Trimming shortened V by 5 bases and J by 3 bases, and 13 bases separated the two germline ends. The CDR3 is 14 residues long. CDR3 nucleotides: TGTGCCAGCAGCCCACAGGGAATGGAAGAGACCCAGTACTTC. The encoded protein is CASSPQGMEETQYF. The variable domain in full, with the rest retrieved from reference TRBV7-9 and TRBJ2-5, is DTGVSQNPRHKITKRGQNVTFRCDPISEHNRLYWYRQTLGQGPEFLTYFQNEAQLEKSRLLSDRFSAERPKGSFSTLEIQRTEQGDSAMYLCASSPQGMEETQYFGPGTRLLVL.

Ten or more counts support this clonotype. V is TRBV29-1 and J is TRBJ2-1, with D perhaps matching TRBD2 (5 bases). Germline CDR1 reads SQVTM; CDR2 reads ANQGSEA. This CDR3 is built from 13 residues. V was cut by 4 bases and J by 6 bases, with 13 bases left in between. Written as DNA, the CDR3 is TGCAGCGTTGGTCCGGGGAGCCCCAATGAGCAGTTCTTC. It specifies CSVGPGSPNEQFF.